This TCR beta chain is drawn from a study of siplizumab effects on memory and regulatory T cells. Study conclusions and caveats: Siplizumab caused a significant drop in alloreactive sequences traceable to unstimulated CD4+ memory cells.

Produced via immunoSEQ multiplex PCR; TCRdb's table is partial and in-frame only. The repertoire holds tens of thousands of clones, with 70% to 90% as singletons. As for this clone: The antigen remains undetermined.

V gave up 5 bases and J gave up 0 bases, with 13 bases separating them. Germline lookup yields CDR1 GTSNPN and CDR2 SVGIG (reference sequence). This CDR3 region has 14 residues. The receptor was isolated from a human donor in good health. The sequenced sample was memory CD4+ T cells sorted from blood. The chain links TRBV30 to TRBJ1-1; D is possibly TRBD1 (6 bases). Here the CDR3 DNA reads TGTGCCTGGCAGGGGCCCTTACTGAACACTGAAGCTTTCTTT. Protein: CAWQGPLLNTEAFF.